The present T cell receptor (beta chain) was sequenced within a study of T cell responses to AZD1222 COVID-19 vaccine. The wider study: Second-dose intervals of approximately 4 or approximately 12 weeks were pooled. Study-level findings and limits: Spike-specific TCR breadth and depth both grew after two AZD1222 doses. The study identified only five to seven AZD1222 recipients as seropositive at baseline.

A remark on this clone: Its antigen is as yet unknown.

Clones were sequenced by immunoSEQ multiplex PCR, and TCRdb holds only the in-frame ones, with some missing. The sample lists 100,000 to 150,000 clones, approximately 84% occurring once. Germline lookup yields CDR1 LGHDT and CDR2 YNNKEL (reference sequence). With 6 bases clipped from V and 0 bases from J, the junction kept 5 bases outside the gene matches. The CDR3 has 17 amino acids. This sequence was found in an adult in good health. The material was peripheral blood, obtained on day 0 of AZD1222 vaccination. The J gene is TRBJ2-3, the V gene TRBV3-1 (or the pseudogene TRBV3-2); TRBD2 matches at 14 bases. CDR3 nucleotide sequence: TGTGCCAGCAGATGGGGACTAGCGGGAGACAGCACAGATACGCAGTATTTT. It yields the protein CASRWGLAGDSTDTQYF.